This T cell receptor beta chain derives from a study of blood T cell repertoires in COVID-19. At the level of the study: Some COVID-19 samples were acute and others convalescent; all came from the United States, Italy and Spain. The analysed material was cDNA or gDNA that came from T cells, B-cell-depleted T cells, or PBMCs.

Source study methods: Cell counts per sample came from amplifying reference gene primers. Using immunoSEQ multiplex PCR, the repertoire was profiled, and TCRdb retains in-frame clones only, with some absent. D and trimming were read from the DNA, whereas the V and J calls and clone size are those reported in that table. The table has 140,000 or so clones, around 81% seen once. Germline V lookup: CDR1 KGHSH, CDR2 LQKENI. The CDR3 has 12 residues. Between the trimmed V and J ends, which lost 3 bases and 5 bases, there was a span of 8 bases. This chain links TRBV18 with TRBJ2-7, with D unresolved. The clonotype originates from a human donor in a cohort sampled during active COVID-19. The sequenced material came from peripheral blood. CDR3 residues: CASSPRLDEQYF. In DNA, the CDR3 is TGTGCCAGCTCACCCCGGTTGGACGAGCAGTACTTC.